Described below is a single T cell receptor (beta chain) sequence and its context. CDR3 length: 15 amino acids. Germline V gene sequence: CDR1 KGHSH, CDR2 LQKENI. Trimming left V 0 bases short and J 4 bases short, with 10 bases between. Time point described: cycle 4 day 1 (C4D1), after about 6 weeks of nivolumab. Each patient experienced a relapse that followed autologous stem cell transplantation, and brentuximab vedotin exposure varied. The sample originates from a study of PD-1 blockade in classical Hodgkin lymphoma. TCRdb's table, derived via immunoSEQ multiplex PCR, lists solely in-frame clones and lacks some. Of tens of thousands of clones in the sample, about nine tenths were seen once.

The receptor's source is a human donor with classical Hodgkin lymphoma. J is TRBJ1-5 and V is TRBV18; D is uncertain. Sequencing was performed on peripheral blood mononuclear cells (PBMCs), taken before the fourth cycle of nivolumab. CDR3 sequence: CASSPPEAENQPQHF. CDR3 coding DNA: TGTGCCAGCTCACCACCCGAGGCGGAAAATCAGCCCCAGCATTTT.